The next 22 T cell receptor beta chains were all read from a single sample in a study of cytomegalovirus exposure and HLA in healthy donors. Primers included in the PCR were 60 Vbeta and 13 Jbeta primers. Generated by immunoSEQ multiplex PCR, the TCRdb table keeps only in-frame clones and is missing some. The sample lists 130,000 or so clones; around 84% were seen once. Sequenced input: PBMCs. The receptors originated from a woman between 18 and 29 years old in good health and CMV-seropositive.

The J gene is TRBJ1-2, the V gene TRBV9, with 7 bases aligning to TRBD1. Germline CDR1 and CDR2: SGDLS and YYNGEE. The CDR3 is 16 residues long. V gave up 0 bases and J gave up 4 bases; unmatched junction bases: 9. The CDR3 spells CASSVEGSAGGYGYTF. DNA for the CDR3: TGTGCCAGCAGCGTAGAGGGGTCTGCAGGGGGCTATGGCTACACCTTC.

Comments on this clone: An end of the junction differs from the germline gene, which may be a read error. The chain combines TRBV11-2 with TRBJ2-7, with D maybe TRBD2 (6 bases). The length of the CDR3 is 15 residues. Germline CDR1 and CDR2: SGHAT and FQNNGV. The CDR3 reads CANSLSRGGFYEQYF. DNA for the CDR3: TGTGCCAACAGCTTAAGCCGTGGAGGGTTCTACGAGCAGTACTTC.

About this clone itself: Germline and junction disagree at one end, which may indicate a read error. The chain combines TRBV7-7 with TRBJ2-6; the D is unclear. The CDR3 runs to 15 residues. The germline gives CDR1 SSHAT, CDR2 FNYEAQ (reference sequence). The CDR3 DNA reads TGTGCTAGCAGCTTACGGAGCTCTGGGGCCAACGTCCTGACTTTC. It codes for CASSLRSSGANVLTF.

V and J are TRBV25-1 and TRBJ1-5; D is unclear. The CDR3 contains 14 residues. With 3 bases removed from V and 4 bases from J, the gap between germline ends came to 10 bases. CDR1 and CDR2 (germline): MGHDK, SYGVNS. The CDR3 sequence is CASSDEEDNQPQHF. CDR3 DNA: TGTGCCAGCAGTGATGAGGAGGATAATCAGCCCCAGCATTTT.

This chain joins TRBV2 and TRBJ2-7; D is perhaps TRBD2 (7 bases). The CDR3 loop spans 12 amino acids. V was cut by 6 bases and J by 5 bases, with 11 bases left in between. The germline CDR1 and CDR2 sequences are SNHLY and FYNNEI. The CDR3 DNA reads TGTGCCAGCAGCCAAGGGGGGGACGAGCAGTACTTC. Amino acids: CASSQGGDEQYF.

V gene TRBV5-4 combines with J gene TRBJ1-1; possible D gene TRBD1, 6 bases. The V end lost 1 base, the J end lost 1 base, and 8 bases lay between the germline ends. CDR1 is SGHNT and CDR2 is YYREEE in the germline V gene (reference sequence). This CDR3 region has 14 residues. The DNA of the CDR3 is TGTGCCAGCAGCTTGCAGGGGAGGAACACTGAAGCTTTCTTT. Amino acid sequence: CASSLQGRNTEAFF.

CDR3 in DNA: TGCGCCAGCAGCGGTACAGAGGGAAACACCATATATTTT. It translates to CASSGTEGNTIYF. V is TRBV5-1 and J is TRBJ1-3; D call uncertain. The CDR3 consists of 13 residues. Germline CDR1 and CDR2: SGHRS and YFSETQ. Trimming cost V 4 bases and J 4 bases, with 9 bases left between them.

The chain employs TRBV2 and TRBJ2-1; D might be TRBD2 (6 bases). The germline V and J ends were trimmed by 8 bases and 0 bases, with 11 bases remaining between them. CDR3 length: 14 residues. CDR1 and CDR2 from the germline V gene are SNHLY and FYNNEI. CDR3 coding DNA: TGTGCCAGCGAGGTTAGCGGCTCCTACAATGAGCAGTTCTTC. Translation: CASEVSGSYNEQFF.

This clone has just a few counts. The rearrangement links TRBV4-1 to TRBJ1-1; D gene uncertain. This CDR3 is built from 11 residues. CDR1 is MGHRA and CDR2 is YSYEKL in the germline V gene. V lost 6 bases and J lost 4, with 6 bases in between. This CDR3 reads CASSGVTEAFF. CDR3 coding DNA: TGCGCCAGCAGTGGAGTCACTGAAGCTTTCTTT.

The rearrangement joins TRBV28 to TRBJ2-5; a weak D match, TRBD2 (6 bases). The J call is in doubt because the DNA end fits TRBJ2-7 better. CDR1 is MDHEN, CDR2 SYDVKM, per germline. The CDR3 consists of 14 residues. In DNA, the CDR3 is TGTGCCAGCAGCGCCCGGGACTTCACTCACGAGCAGTACTTC. Its translation is CASSARDFTHEQYF.

This rearrangement joins TRBV5-1 to TRBJ2-7; TRBD1 matches at 9 bases. Germline loops: CDR1 SGHRS, CDR2 YFSETQ. Trimming removed 2 bases from V and 0 bases from J; junction bases left unmatched: 12. The length of the CDR3 is 18 residues. The DNA for the CDR3 is TGCGCCAGCAGCTTTAGGGCCTCACAGGGGGCAAACTCCTACGAGCAGTACTTC. Its protein product is CASSFRASQGANSYEQYF.

The chain recombines TRBV5-1 with TRBJ2-7; D remains ambiguous. From germline, CDR1 is SGHRS and CDR2 YFSETQ. The germline V and J ends were trimmed by 0 bases and 5 bases, with 12 bases remaining between them. The CDR3 covers 14 residues. The CDR3 bases are TGCGCCAGCAGCTTGGGGTCTCGAGCTCACGAGCAGTACTTC. This codes for CASSLGSRAHEQYF.

This chain uses TRBV30 with TRBJ2-1; a weak D match, TRBD1 (6 bases). Germline V CDR1 and CDR2: GTSNPN, SVGIG (reference sequence). The CDR3 loop spans 15 amino acids. V was pared by 0 bases and J by 2 bases, with 11 bases between. CDR3 sequence: CAWSVLRGPYNEQFF. Written as DNA, the CDR3 is TGTGCCTGGAGTGTACTCAGGGGACCCTACAATGAGCAGTTCTTC.

The rearrangement links TRBV2 to TRBJ2-3, with TRBD1 identical over 11 bases. CDR1 and CDR2 from the germline V gene are SNHLY and FYNNEI. V trimming: 4 bases; J trimming: 3 bases; junction bases outside the gene matches: 0. This CDR3 region has 14 residues. CDR3 amino acids: CASSGDRGTDTQYF. DNA of the CDR3: TGTGCCAGCAGTGGGGACAGGGGGACAGATACGCAGTATTTT.

The chain joins TRBV2 to TRBJ2-7; D gene unclear. The CDR3 consists of 12 residues. Germline V gene data show CDR1 as SNHLY and CDR2 as FYNNEI. Trimming cost V 6 bases and J 0 bases, with 6 bases left between them. The DNA of the CDR3 is TGTGCCAGCAGCTCTAGCTCCTACGAGCAGTACTTC. Its translation is CASSSSSYEQYF.

As DNA, the CDR3 is TGTGCCAGCAGTGAAGGGGTTAGCGGGGTTCAGTACTTC. Amino acid sequence: CASSEGVSGVQYF. This rearrangement joins TRBV6-1 to TRBJ2-4, with TRBD2 matching 8 bases. Trimming at V came to 1 base and at J to 11 bases, leaving 4 bases not matched to a gene. Germline assignment: CDR1 MNHNS and CDR2 SASEGT. This CDR3 has 13 amino acids.

The chain is built from TRBV9 and TRBJ2-3; 8 bases are a match to TRBD1. There are 16 residues in the CDR3. Trimming cost V 2 bases and J 0 bases; bases outside gene matches: 5. Germline CDR1 SGDLS, CDR2 YYNGEE. The CDR3 coding sequence is TGTGCCAGCAGCGTTGCCGGACAGGGCAGCACAGATACGCAGTATTTT. This sequence encodes CASSVAGQGSTDTQYF.

The chain uses TRBV27 and TRBJ2-3, with D uncertain. The CDR3 totals 13 residues. Germline values: CDR1 MNHEY, CDR2 SMNVEV (reference sequence). Trimming left V 9 bases short and J 0 bases short, with 10 bases between. CDR3 in DNA: TGTGCCAGTAGCTGGTCTAGCACAGATACGCAGTATTTT. This codes for CASSWSSTDTQYF.

This clone was seen a few times. This chain joins TRBV30 and TRBJ1-1; D uncertain. Trimming took 8 bases from V and 1 from J, leaving 5 bases between them. The CDR3 consists of 10 residues. Germline V gives CDR1 GTSNPN, CDR2 SVGIG (reference sequence). CDR3 region: CAQWNTEAFF. CDR3 coding DNA: TGTGCCCAGTGGAACACTGAAGCTTTCTTT.

The V gene is TRBV7-9, the J gene TRBJ1-6, with 9 bases matching TRBD1. The CDR3 runs 19 residues. Unmatched junction bases numbered 12, after V lost 5 bases and J lost 1 base. CDR1 SEHNR and CDR2 FQNEAQ come from the germline V gene (reference sequence). CDR3 loop: CASSPTPGQGKSYNSPLHF. CDR3 nucleotides: TGTGCCAGCAGCCCCACTCCGGGACAGGGCAAGTCCTATAATTCACCCCTCCACTTT. The complete variable domain, with remaining parts taken from reference TRBV7-9 and TRBJ1-6, reads DTGVSQNPRHKITKRGQNVTFRCDPISEHNRLYWYRQTLGQGPEFLTYFQNEAQLEKSRLLSDRFSAERPKGSFSTLEIQRTEQGDSAMYLCASSPTPGQGKSYNSPLHFGNGTRLTVT.

The chain has TRBV5-1 and TRBJ2-3; TRBD2 matches 8 bases. Germline-derived CDR1 and CDR2 are SGHRS and YFSETQ. The CDR3 loop spans 14 amino acids. The V and J ends lost 5 bases and 5 bases, in that order; junction bases with no gene match: 7. CDR3: CASSRGGQGDTQYF. The CDR3 nucleotides read TGCGCCAGCAGTCGCGGGGGGCAGGGAGATACGCAGTATTTT.

The rearrangement uses TRBV28 and TRBJ1-2; no clear D gene. The germline V gene has CDR1 MDHEN and CDR2 SYDVKM. The CDR3 has 9 amino acids. The V end was cut by 10 bases, the J end by 5 bases, with 5 bases between. CDR3 residues: CATDYGYTF. CDR3 DNA sequence: TGTGCCACAGATTATGGCTACACCTTC.